This is a list of T cell receptor beta chains from one sample in a study of blood T cell repertoires in COVID-19. Data came from immunoSEQ multiplex PCR; TCRdb stores just in-frame clones and leaves some out. The table lists some 200,000 clones, about 86% of them singletons, with about 2.2% in the top ten. The material sequenced was peripheral blood. The receptors shown here come from a woman between 50 and 59 years old with acute or convalescent COVID-19. Each CDR3 is given with its conserved first and last residue. D genes are given only for firm matches. Clone size is not always given. Where it is, it says once, few, many or a class for expanded clones.

CDR3 length	J gene	clone size	V gene	D gene	CDR3 DNA	CDR3 protein
16	TRBJ2-2	-	TRBV2	-	TGTGCCAGCAGTGAAAGGGGTTCCGCGAACACCGGGGAGCTGTTTTTT	CASSERGSANTGELFF
16	TRBJ1-3	-	TRBV18	-	TGTGCCAGCTCACCACCAAGCAGGGTGGTTGGAAACACCATATATTTT	CASSPPSRVVGNTIYF
16	TRBJ1-4	-	TRBV18	TRBD1	TGTGCCAGCTCACTGGACAGGGGCGAGGGTAATGAAAAACTGTTTTTT	CASSLDRGEGNEKLFF
16	TRBJ2-7	-	TRBV6-4	TRBD1	TGTGCCAGCAGTCCAACCCGGACAGGTGGGGACTACGAGCAGTACTTC	CASSPTRTGGDYEQYF
15	TRBJ2-7	-	TRBV19	-	TGTGCCAGTAGTCCTTTTTCGCAGGGGTCCTACGAGCAGTACTTC	CASSPFSQGSYEQYF
16	TRBJ2-7	-	TRBV4-3	TRBD2	TGCGCCAGCAGCCAAGATGCGGCTAGCGGAACCTACGAGCAGTACTTC	CASSQDAASGTYEQYF
18	TRBJ2-3	-	TRBV24-1	TRBD2	TGTGCCACCAGTGATTTGGCAGGGCGGGGGGGCGTTGGAGATACGCAGTATTTT	CATSDLAGRGGVGDTQYF
15	TRBJ2-1	-	TRBV6-5	-	TGTGCCAGCAGATACTCGAAGAGCTCCTACAATGAGCAGTTCTTC	CASRYSKSSYNEQFF
15	TRBJ2-2	-	TRBV7-3	TRBD1	TGTGCCAGCAGCGCGACAGGGGCGAACCCCGGGGAGCTGTTTTTT	CASSATGANPGELFF
14	TRBJ1-2	-	TRBV4-2	TRBD1	TGTGCCAGCAGCCCGGGACAGGGGAAGGATGGCTACACCTTC	CASSPGQGKDGYTF
14	TRBJ1-1	once	TRBV29-1	-	TGCAGCGTTCTCTTACAGGGACCAAACACTGAAGCTTTCTTT	CSVLLQGPNTEAFF
16	TRBJ1-3	-	TRBV11-3	TRBD1	TGTGCCAGCAGCTCCTCAGGGGGCAAAGCTGGAAACACCATATATTTT	CASSSSGGKAGNTIYF
12	TRBJ2-1	-	TRBV5-1	-	TGCGCCAGCAGCCCTGACAGCTATGAGCAGTTCTTC	CASSPDSYEQFF
14	TRBJ1-1	-	TRBV5-4	TRBD1	TGTGCCAGCAGCAGGACAGGGCCGGGCACTGAAGCTTTCTTT	CASSRTGPGTEAFF
13	TRBJ1-1	-	TRBV27	-	TGTGCCAGCAGTCAGGTGTCAGACACTGAAGCTTTCTTT	CASSQVSDTEAFF
16	TRBJ1-5	once	TRBV7-2	TRBD1	TGTGCCAGCAGCTTAGGGGTATGGACAGGGAGTCAGCCCCAGCATTTT	CASSLGVWTGSQPQHF
13	TRBJ1-3	once	TRBV6-5	-	TGTGCCAGCAGCAGACTTACTGGAAACACCATATATTTT	CASSRLTGNTIYF
14	TRBJ1-2	-	TRBV19	-	TGTGCCAGTACAGAGACAGGAATTAACTATGGCTACACCTTC	CASTETGINYGYTF
16	TRBJ2-6	-	TRBV4-3	TRBD2	TGCGCCAGCAGCCCTGGCGGGGGTTCTGGGGCCAACGTCCTGACTTTC	CASSPGGGSGANVLTF
16	TRBJ2-3	-	TRBV7-2	TRBD2	TGTGCCAGCAGCTTATGGACTAGCGGGGTCTTGGATACGCAGTATTTT	CASSLWTSGVLDTQYF
14	TRBJ2-7	-	TRBV11-2	TRBD1	TGTGCCAGCAGCTTAGCTCGGACAGGGACCGAGCAGTACTTC	CASSLARTGTEQYF
14	TRBJ2-1	once	TRBV15	TRBD2	TGTGCCACCAGCACCGGGACTAGCGGCAATGAGCAGTTCTTC	CATSTGTSGNEQFF
16	TRBJ2-5	-	TRBV3-1/TRBV3-2	-	TGTGCCAGCAGCCAAGGTACATTAGGCGGGGCGGAGACCCAGTACTTC	CASSQGTLGGAETQYF
12	TRBJ1-1	-	TRBV19	-	TGTGCCAGTAGTCAGGGGTTCGCTGAAGCTTTCTTT	CASSQGFAEAFF
15	TRBJ2-7	-	TRBV18	TRBD1	TGTGCCAGCTCAGCCCTGGGACAGCGAACCTACGAGCAGTACTTC	CASSALGQRTYEQYF
14	TRBJ1-4	-	TRBV6-5	TRBD1	TGTGCCAACAGTACAGGGACAGGGTGGGAAAAACTGTTTTTT	CANSTGTGWEKLFF
15	TRBJ1-3	-	TRBV27	TRBD1	TGTGCCAGCAGGAAACAGGGGTATTCTGGAAACACCATATATTTT	CASRKQGYSGNTIYF
15	TRBJ1-4	-	TRBV27	TRBD1	TGTGCCAGCAGTTTAAGACAGGGCACTAATGAAAAACTGTTTTTT	CASSLRQGTNEKLFF
16	TRBJ2-7	once	TRBV7-2	TRBD1	TGTGCCAGCAGCTTAGTGGGGACAGGGGGCGGCTACGAGCAGTACTTC	CASSLVGTGGGYEQYF
16	TRBJ2-6	-	TRBV30	-	TGTGCCTGGAACAAGAAGGGACAACCTGGGGCCAACGTCCTGACTTTC	CAWNKKGQPGANVLTF
13	TRBJ1-4	-	TRBV12-3/TRBV12-4	-	TGTGCCAGCAGTTTAGGCCACGGTGAAAAACTGTTTTTT	CASSLGHGEKLFF
19	TRBJ2-1	-	TRBV18	TRBD2	TGTGCCAGCTCACCACGGACAGCCCCGGCTAGCGGGAGAAGAAATGAGCAGTTCTTC	CASSPRTAPASGRRNEQFF
13	TRBJ2-1	-	TRBV19	-	TGTGCCAGTAAGGACAATTCCTACAATGAGCAGTTCTTC	CASKDNSYNEQFF
13	TRBJ1-1	-	TRBV19	-	TGTGCCAGTAGTATAATCTCCGGCACTGAAGCTTTCTTT	CASSIISGTEAFF
14	TRBJ1-5	-	TRBV4-3	-	TGCGCCAGCAGCCAAGATAGAACCGGGCAGCCCCAGCATTTT	CASSQDRTGQPQHF
17	TRBJ2-2	-	TRBV18	TRBD2	TGTGCCAGCTCACCACCGGTCGCGGGAGTGATCACCGGGGAGCTGTTTTTT	CASSPPVAGVITGELFF
17	TRBJ1-2	-	TRBV25-1	-	TGTGCCAGCAGCGGAGGTTTGGGGCAGCCGTTGGGGGCTGGCTACACCTTC	CASSGGLGQPLGAGYTF
13	TRBJ1-2	-	TRBV5-4	-	TGTGCCAGCAGCCCCGAGGGGGTCTTTGGCTACACCTTC	CASSPEGVFGYTF
16	TRBJ2-1	-	TRBV21-1	-	TGTGCCAACTATAATACTAGCGGGAGGCCCCACAATGAGCAGTTCTTC	CANYNTSGRPHNEQFF
15	TRBJ2-1	-	TRBV7-8	-	TGTGCCAGCAGCTTAGCACAGGTCGTCTACAATGAGCAGTTCTTC	CASSLAQVVYNEQFF
15	TRBJ1-6	-	TRBV19	TRBD1	TGTGCCAGTAGTGACCGGGACAGGGCCAATTCACCCCTCCACTTT	CASSDRDRANSPLHF
13	TRBJ1-2	-	TRBV19	TRBD1	TGTGCCAGTAGTGAGGGGACAGGGGATGGCTACACCTTC	CASSEGTGDGYTF
12	TRBJ2-7	-	TRBV9	TRBD1	TGTGCCAGCAGCCCGACAGGGCACGAGCAGTACTTC	CASSPTGHEQYF
16	TRBJ1-2	-	TRBV4-2	-	TGTGCCAGCAGCCCTCTGGGGGACAAAGAATACTATGGCTACACCTTC	CASSPLGDKEYYGYTF
14	TRBJ2-7	-	TRBV7-9	-	TGTGCCAGCAGCTTTCAGGGGATATCCTACGAGCAGTACTTC	CASSFQGISYEQYF